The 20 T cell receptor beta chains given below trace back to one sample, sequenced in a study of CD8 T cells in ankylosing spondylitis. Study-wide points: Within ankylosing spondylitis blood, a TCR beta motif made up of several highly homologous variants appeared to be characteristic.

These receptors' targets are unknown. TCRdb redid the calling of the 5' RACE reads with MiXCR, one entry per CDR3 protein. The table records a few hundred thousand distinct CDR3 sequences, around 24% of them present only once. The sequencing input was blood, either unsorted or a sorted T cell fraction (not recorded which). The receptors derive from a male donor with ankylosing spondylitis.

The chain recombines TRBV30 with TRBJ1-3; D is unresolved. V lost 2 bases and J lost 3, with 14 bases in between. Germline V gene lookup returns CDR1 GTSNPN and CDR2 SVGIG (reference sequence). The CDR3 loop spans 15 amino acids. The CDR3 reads CAWSNGRIYGNTIYF. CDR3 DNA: TGTGCCTGGAGTAACGGGCGGATTTATGGAAACACCATATATTTT. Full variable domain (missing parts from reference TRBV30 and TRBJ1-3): SQTIHQWPATLVQPVGSPLSLECTVEGTSNPNLYWYRQAAGRGLQLLFYSVGIGQISSEVPQNLSASRPQDRQFILSSKKLLLSDSGFYLCAWSNGRIYGNTIYFGEGSWLTVV.

Here the CDR3 DNA reads TGTGCCAGCAGTTTACCTCGGACTAGCGGCTCCTACGAGCAGTACTTC. Translating it yields CASSLPRTSGSYEQYF. V usage is TRBV28 and J usage is TRBJ2-7; 10 bases line up with TRBD2. From germline, CDR1 is MDHEN and CDR2 SYDVKM. The CDR3 has 16 residues. Trimming cost V 2 bases and J 0 bases; bases outside gene matches: 4.

The CDR3 nucleotides read TGTGCCAGCAGAGCCGGGACAGGGGCCTACGAGCAGTACTTC. This gives the protein CASRAGTGAYEQYF. V gene TRBV6-1 combines with J gene TRBJ2-7; TRBD1 matches at 10 bases. The V and J ends lost 6 bases and 2 bases, in that order; junction bases with no gene match: 4. The CDR3 sequence is 14 residues long. Germline CDR1 MNHNS, CDR2 SASEGT.

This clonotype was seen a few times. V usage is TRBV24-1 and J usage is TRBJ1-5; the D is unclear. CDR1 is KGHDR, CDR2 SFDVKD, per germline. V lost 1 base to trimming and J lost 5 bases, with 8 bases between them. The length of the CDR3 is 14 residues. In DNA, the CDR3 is TGTGCCACCAGTGATTTTAGGATTGATCAGCCCCAGCATTTT. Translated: CATSDFRIDQPQHF.

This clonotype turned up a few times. The CDR3 DNA follows: TGCGCCAGCACCGGGACAGGGCAGAACACTGAAGCTTTCTTT. It yields the protein CASTGTGQNTEAFF. The rearrangement joins TRBV5-1 to TRBJ1-1; 9 bases are a match to TRBD1. J was trimmed by 1 base and V by 6 bases; bases with no gene match: 4. In germline, CDR1 is SGHRS, CDR2 YFSETQ. The CDR3 is made up of 14 amino acids.

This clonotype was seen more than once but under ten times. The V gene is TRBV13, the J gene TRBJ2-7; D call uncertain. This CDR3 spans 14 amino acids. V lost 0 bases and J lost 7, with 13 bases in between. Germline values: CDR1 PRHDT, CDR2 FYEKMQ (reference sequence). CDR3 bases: TGTGCCAGCAGCTTAGGCCTCCGGCCGAGGGAGCAGTACTTC. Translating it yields CASSLGLRPREQYF.

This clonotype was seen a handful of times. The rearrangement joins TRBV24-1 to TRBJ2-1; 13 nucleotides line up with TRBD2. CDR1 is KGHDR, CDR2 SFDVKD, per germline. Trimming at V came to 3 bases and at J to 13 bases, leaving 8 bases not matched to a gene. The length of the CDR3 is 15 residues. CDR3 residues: CATSDPGLAGRKQFF. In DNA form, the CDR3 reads TGTGCCACCAGTGATCCGGGACTAGCGGGACGTAAACAGTTCTTC.

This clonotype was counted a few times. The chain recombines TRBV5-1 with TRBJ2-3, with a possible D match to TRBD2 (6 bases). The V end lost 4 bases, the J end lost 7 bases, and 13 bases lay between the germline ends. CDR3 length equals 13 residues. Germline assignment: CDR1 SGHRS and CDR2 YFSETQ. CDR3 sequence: CASSNSGLNTQYF. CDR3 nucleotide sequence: TGCGCCAGCAGCAATTCGGGACTCAATACGCAGTATTTT.

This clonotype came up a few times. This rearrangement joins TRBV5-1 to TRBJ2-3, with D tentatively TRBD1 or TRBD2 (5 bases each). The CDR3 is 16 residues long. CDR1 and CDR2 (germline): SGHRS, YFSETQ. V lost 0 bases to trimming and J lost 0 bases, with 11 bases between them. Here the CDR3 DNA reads TGCGCCAGCAGCTTGGTGGGGGAGAGGAGCACAGATACGCAGTATTTT. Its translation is CASSLVGERSTDTQYF.

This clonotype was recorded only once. The CDR3 nucleotides read TGTGCCTGGAGTGTACGAGCTGACCAGTACTTC. This codes for CAWSVRADQYF. The chain joins TRBV30 to TRBJ2-7; D is uncertain. There are 11 residues in the CDR3. Germline lookup yields CDR1 GTSNPN and CDR2 SVGIG (reference sequence). The ends were cut back, 0 bases at V and 10 bases at J, with 10 bases in the middle.

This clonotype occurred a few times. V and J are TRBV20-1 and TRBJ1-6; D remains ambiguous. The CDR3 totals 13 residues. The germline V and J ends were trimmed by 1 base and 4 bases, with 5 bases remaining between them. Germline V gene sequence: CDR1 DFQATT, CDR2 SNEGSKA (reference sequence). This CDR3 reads CSARAEYNSPLHF. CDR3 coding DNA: TGCAGTGCTAGAGCAGAGTATAATTCACCCCTCCACTTT.

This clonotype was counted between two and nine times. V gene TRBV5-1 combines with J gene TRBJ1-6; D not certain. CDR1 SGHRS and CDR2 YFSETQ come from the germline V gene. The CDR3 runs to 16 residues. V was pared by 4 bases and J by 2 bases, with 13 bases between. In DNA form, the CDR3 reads TGCGCCAGCAGCCCGGGTCTTACAACCTATAATTCACCCCTCCACTTT. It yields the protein CASSPGLTTYNSPLHF. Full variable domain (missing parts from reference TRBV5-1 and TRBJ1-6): KAGVTQTPRYLIKTRGQQVTLSCSPISGHRSVSWYQQTPGQGLQFLFEYFSETQRNKGNFPGRFSGRQFSNSRSEMNVSTLELGDSALYLCASSPGLTTYNSPLHFGNGTRLTVT.

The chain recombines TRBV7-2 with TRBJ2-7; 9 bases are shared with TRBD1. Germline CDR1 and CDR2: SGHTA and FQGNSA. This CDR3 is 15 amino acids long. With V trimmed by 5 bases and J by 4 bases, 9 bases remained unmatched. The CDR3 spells CASSEGGQGDYEQYF. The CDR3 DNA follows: TGTGCCAGCAGCGAGGGGGGACAGGGCGATTACGAGCAGTACTTC.

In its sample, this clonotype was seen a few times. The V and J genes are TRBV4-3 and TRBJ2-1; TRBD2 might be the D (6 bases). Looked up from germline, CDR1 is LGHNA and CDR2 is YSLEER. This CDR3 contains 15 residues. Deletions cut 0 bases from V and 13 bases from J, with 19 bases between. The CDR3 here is CASSQDLGDGRKQFF. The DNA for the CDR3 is TGCGCCAGCAGCCAAGATTTAGGGGACGGGAGAAAACAGTTCTTC.

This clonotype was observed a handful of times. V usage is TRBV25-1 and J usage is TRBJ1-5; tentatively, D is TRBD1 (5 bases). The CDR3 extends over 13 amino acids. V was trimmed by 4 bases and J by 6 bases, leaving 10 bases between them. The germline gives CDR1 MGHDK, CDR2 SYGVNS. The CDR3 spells CASSGWGTQPQHF. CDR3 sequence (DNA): TGTGCCAGCAGTGGGTGGGGCACTCAGCCCCAGCATTTT. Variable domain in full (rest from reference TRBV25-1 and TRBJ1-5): EADIYQTPRYLVIGTGKKITLECSQTMGHDKMYWYQQDPGMELHLIHYSYGVNSTEKGDLSSESTVSRIRTEHFPLTLESARPSHTSQYLCASSGWGTQPQHFGDGTRLSIL.

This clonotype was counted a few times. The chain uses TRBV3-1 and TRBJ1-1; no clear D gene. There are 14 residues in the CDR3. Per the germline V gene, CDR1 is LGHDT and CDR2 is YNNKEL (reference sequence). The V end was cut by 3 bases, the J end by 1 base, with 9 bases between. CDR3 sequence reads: CASSHTTRNTEAFF. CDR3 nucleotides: TGTGCCAGCAGCCATACGACAAGGAACACTGAAGCTTTCTTT.

CDR3 sequence: CASSSPFSGISYNEQFF. As DNA, the CDR3 is TGTGCCAGCAGCTCCCCCTTTAGTGGGATTTCCTACAATGAGCAGTTCTTC. V and J are TRBV7-9 and TRBJ2-1; the D is unclear. V lost 4 bases and J lost 1, with 17 bases in between. The CDR3 has 17 residues. Germline assignment: CDR1 SEHNR and CDR2 FQNEAQ (reference sequence).

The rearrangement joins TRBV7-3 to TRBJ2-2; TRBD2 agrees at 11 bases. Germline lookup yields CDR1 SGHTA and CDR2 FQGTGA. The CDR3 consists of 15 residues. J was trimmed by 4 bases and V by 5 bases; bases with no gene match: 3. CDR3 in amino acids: CASSPGLAATGELFF. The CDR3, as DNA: TGTGCCAGCAGCCCGGGACTAGCGGCCACCGGGGAGCTGTTTTTT.

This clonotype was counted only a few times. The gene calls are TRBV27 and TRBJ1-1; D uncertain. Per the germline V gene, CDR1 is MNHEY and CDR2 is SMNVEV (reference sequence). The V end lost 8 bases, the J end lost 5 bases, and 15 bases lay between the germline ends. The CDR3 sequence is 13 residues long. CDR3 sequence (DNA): TGTGCCAGCGGCACGGGTAGGGAAACTGAAGCTTTCTTT. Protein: CASGTGRETEAFF.

The CDR3 nucleotides are TGCAGTGCTAGTTCGGGGGAGATCAACAATGAGCAGTTCTTC. This codes for CSASSGEINNEQFF. The V gene is TRBV20-1, the J gene TRBJ2-1; D is possibly TRBD2 (6 bases). V was shortened by 3 bases and J by 5 bases, with 14 bases between the two germline ends. Looked up from germline, CDR1 is DFQATT and CDR2 is SNEGSKA (reference sequence). This CDR3 contains 14 residues.